The clone carrying this T cell receptor (beta chain) was found a few times. Its antigen is not known. The source of the sample is a study of T cell repertoires in cytomegalovirus infection. Study information: Through public TCR beta signatures, both CMV infection and matching HLA type were indicated.

From the reads, TCRdb called clonotypes with MiXCR, one entry per CDR3 protein. The table includes 150,000 to 200,000 distinct CDR3 sequences, roughly 18% detected once. The CDR3 length is 17 residues. V was clipped by 6 bases and J by 2 bases, with 19 bases between them. Study-level points and caveats: HLA-C-restricted CMV clonotypes gave the most frequent clonotype in two of eight donors. The cumulative frequency of public TCR beta families distinguished individuals who carried CMV together with the relevant HLA.

Material: CD8+ T cells from PBMCs. This TCR derives from a human donor in good health (CMV status not recorded). Some clones in this sample may be carry-over from other donors' samples. V gene TRBV12-3 or TRBV12-4 combines with J gene TRBJ1-4, with TRBD1 as a possible D gene (5 bases). CDR3: CASSLGRPGYTNEKLFF. The CDR3 DNA reads as TGTGCCAGCAGCCTCGGACGACCAGGGTATACTAATGAAAAACTGTTTTTT.